The 27 T cell receptor beta chains below were found in one sample sequenced in a study of blood T cell repertoires in COVID-19. The table came from immunoSEQ multiplex PCR; TCRdb's copy has only in-frame clones and leaves some out. The profile shows just over 150,000 clones, roughly nine tenths of them singletons. The specimen was peripheral blood. These receptors originate from a woman aged 40 to 50 with acute or convalescent COVID-19.

The chain couples TRBV28 to TRBJ2-5; D perhaps matches TRBD1 (6 bases). Trimming took 2 bases from V and 5 from J, leaving 12 bases between them. This CDR3 spans 14 amino acids. Germline lookup yields CDR1 MDHEN and CDR2 SYDVKM. CDR3 sequence reads: CASSLTGPPETQYF. In nucleotides, the CDR3 is TGTGCCAGCAGTTTAACAGGGCCTCCCGAGACCCAGTACTTC.

V is TRBV30 and J is TRBJ1-6; D is unclear. The CDR3 is made up of 15 amino acids. Germline CDR1 reads GTSNPN; CDR2 reads SVGIG (reference sequence). V dropped 2 bases and J dropped 6 bases, with 14 bases sitting between them. The CDR3 DNA is TGTGCCTGGAGTCCTACCCCACCAACTAATTCACCCCTCCACTTT. This translates into CAWSPTPPTNSPLHF.

The V and J genes are TRBV7-2 and TRBJ1-2, with TRBD1 matching 7 bases. Germline values: CDR1 SGHTA, CDR2 FQGNSA. This CDR3 comprises 13 residues. Trimming took 1 base from V and 12 from J; bases not matched to a gene: 8. CDR3 bases: TGTGCCAGCAGCTTAGGAGGGGGCAGGGGGGACACCTTC. It specifies CASSLGGGRGDTF.

This chain links TRBV2 with TRBJ2-2, with D perhaps TRBD1 (6 bases). V lost 10 bases, J lost 4 bases, and 13 bases lay in between. CDR3 length: 13 amino acids. CDR1 SNHLY and CDR2 FYNNEI come from the germline V gene. The CDR3 nucleotides read TGTGCCACCCGGGACACCTTCACCGGGGAGCTGTTTTTT. This translates into CATRDTFTGELFF.

This clone was observed a single time. Here the CDR3 reads CASSVAGYNEQFF. CDR3 DNA sequence: TGTGCCAGCAGTGTGGCGGGTTACAATGAGCAGTTCTTC. The chain uses TRBV2 and TRBJ2-1; perhaps TRBD2 as D (5 bases). The germline CDR1 and CDR2 sequences are SNHLY and FYNNEI. V gave up 4 bases and J gave up 4 bases, with 8 bases separating them. The CDR3 has 13 amino acids.

The CDR3 DNA reads as TGTGCCAGTAATCCCAGGTTCAGCTTCATGAACACTGAAGCTTTCTTT. Translating it yields CASNPRFSFMNTEAFF. The chain employs TRBV19 and TRBJ1-1; D not resolved. The CDR3 contains 16 residues. V was shortened by 7 bases and J by 0 bases, with 18 bases between the two germline ends. CDR1 is LNHDA, CDR2 SQIVND, per germline (reference sequence).

On this clone itself: Other DNA variants within this sample encode the same CDR3. This chain uses TRBV28 with TRBJ1-5; D possibly corresponds to TRBD1 (6 bases). V lost 2 bases and J lost 0, with 8 bases in between. Germline lookup yields CDR1 MDHEN and CDR2 SYDVKM. CDR3 length equals 15 residues. The CDR3 reads CASSLIQGSNQPQHF. Here the CDR3 DNA reads TGTGCCAGCAGTTTAATACAGGGTAGCAATCAGCCCCAGCATTTT.

The chain recombines TRBV7-3 with TRBJ2-3; 12 positions match TRBD2. The CDR3 is 16 amino acids. Germline V gene data show CDR1 as SGHTA and CDR2 as FQGTGA. After removal of 5 bases from V and 2 bases from J, the junction contained 5 bases not matched to a gene. The CDR3 region is CASSQLAGGYTDTQYF. The CDR3 DNA reads as TGTGCCAGCAGCCAACTAGCGGGGGGATACACAGATACGCAGTATTTT. The full variable domain, completed using reference TRBV7-3 and TRBJ2-3, is GAGVSQTPSNKVTEKGKYVELRCDPISGHTALYWYRQSLGQGPEFLIYFQGTGAADDSGLPNDRFFAVRPEGSVSTLKIQRTERGDSAVYLCASSQLAGGYTDTQYFGPGTRLTVL.

The rearrangement joins TRBV7-2 to TRBJ1-2, with D perhaps matching TRBD1 (5 bases). The CDR3 spans 13 residues. V was trimmed by 5 bases and J by 7 bases, leaving 14 bases between them. Germline assignment: CDR1 SGHTA and CDR2 FQGNSA. Written as DNA, the CDR3 is TGTGCCAGCAGCACTAATTGGGGCGGTGGCTACACCTTC. As protein: CASSTNWGGGYTF.

The rearrangement links TRBV7-9 to TRBJ1-2; perhaps TRBD1 as D (5 bases). The CDR3 loop spans 16 amino acids. Germline assignment: CDR1 SEHNR and CDR2 FQNEAQ (reference sequence). With 1 base removed from V and 3 bases from J, the gap between germline ends came to 15 bases. CDR3 bases: TGTGCCAGCAGCTTAGTTCGCCAACCCAGGGACTATGGCTACACCTTC. It specifies CASSLVRQPRDYGYTF.

In DNA form, the CDR3 reads TGCGCCAGCAGTAGTGGACAGGGCAATCAGCCCCAGCATTTT. This translates into CASSSGQGNQPQHF. The rearrangement uses TRBV10-1 and TRBJ1-5; 7 bases are shared with TRBD1. Germline trimming cut 5 bases from V and 2 bases from J; bases unmatched to any gene: 3. Germline CDR1 is WNHNN and CDR2 is SYGVQD (reference sequence). The length of the CDR3 is 14 residues.

The genes are TRBV21-1 and TRBJ1-1. TRBV21-1 is classified as a pseudogene. This CDR3 spans 13 amino acids. The CDR3 nucleotides read TGTGCCAGCAGCAAATCTTGGAGGACTGAAGCTTTCTTT. It specifies CASSKSWRTEAFF.

The chain joins TRBV9 to TRBJ2-3; 10 bases are a match to TRBD2. The CDR3 contains 15 residues. After removal of 3 bases from V and 7 bases from J, the junction contained 8 bases not matched to a gene. The germline V gene has CDR1 SGDLS and CDR2 YYNGEE. The DNA of the CDR3 is TGTGCCAGCAGCGAGAGCGGGGGGGTAGGATATACGCAGTATTTT. This translates into CASSESGGVGYTQYF.

This chain links TRBV10-3 with TRBJ2-5, with 8 bases matching TRBD1. The germline V gene has CDR1 ENHRY and CDR2 SYGVKD. The CDR3 runs to 14 residues. V shed 4 bases, J shed 4 bases, and the junction held 5 bases outside the gene matches. The CDR3 DNA is TGTGCCATCAGTGTCACGACAGGGGTAGAGACCCAGTACTTC. Its translation is CAISVTTGVETQYF.

V and J are TRBV18 and TRBJ2-7, with D maybe TRBD1 (5 bases). Germline values: CDR1 KGHSH, CDR2 LQKENI. This CDR3 spans 16 amino acids. V lost 4 bases to trimming and J lost 5 bases, with 21 bases between them. The DNA for the CDR3 is TGTGCCAGCTCACGAACGACAGAGACGGCAGGAGACGAGCAGTACTTC. Its protein is CASSRTTETAGDEQYF.

The chain joins TRBV6-1 to TRBJ2-4, with TRBD2 matching over 10 bases. Germline CDR1 is MNHNS and CDR2 is SASEGT. Trimming removed 0 bases from V and 1 base from J; junction bases left unmatched: 9. The CDR3 has 19 amino acids. The DNA of the CDR3 is TGTGCCAGCAGTGAAGCTAGCGGGGGGAGTAGAAAGGCCAAAAACATTCAGTACTTC. It translates to CASSEASGGSRKAKNIQYF.

The V call is TRBV27, the J call TRBJ2-1, with 7 positions matching TRBD1. The germline V gene has CDR1 MNHEY and CDR2 SMNVEV (reference sequence). Losses at the gene ends were 4 bases for V and 4 bases for J; bases not matched to a gene: 7. The CDR3 is 15 residues long. CDR3 nucleotide sequence: TGTGCCAGCAGTTACGGACAGGTCGGGTACAATGAGCAGTTCTTC. It translates to CASSYGQVGYNEQFF.

The chain employs TRBV5-1 and TRBJ2-7; maybe TRBD2 (7 bases). The CDR3 contains 16 residues. V lost 3 bases and J 2 bases, leaving 18 bases between the germline ends. CDR1 SGHRS and CDR2 YFSETQ come from the germline V gene. The CDR3 spells CASSSKGGGNTYEQYF. The CDR3 nucleotides read TGCGCCAGCAGCTCCAAAGGGGGGGGCAATACCTACGAGCAGTACTTC.

This clone was recorded only once. The chain combines TRBV7-2 with TRBJ1-6, with 7 bases matching TRBD1. Per germline, CDR1 SGHTA and CDR2 FQGNSA. Unmatched junction bases numbered 11, after V lost 1 base and J lost 14 bases. The CDR3 loop spans 15 amino acids. DNA of the CDR3: TGTGCCAGCAGCTTAGGGAGGGACAGAGCCTTAACCCTCCACTTT. The encoded protein is CASSLGRDRALTLHF.

V usage is TRBV5-1 and J usage is TRBJ2-3, with D possibly matching TRBD1 (7 bases). The CDR3 sequence is 15 residues long. Germline CDR1 is SGHRS and CDR2 is YFSETQ. The V gene lost 1 base and the J gene lost 6 bases, with 15 bases spanning the gap. The CDR3 sequence is CASSLRVAGGDTQYF. The CDR3 DNA reads TGCGCCAGCAGCTTGAGGGTGGCAGGGGGGGATACGCAGTATTTT.

V gene TRBV7-9 combines with J gene TRBJ1-1; TRBD1 might be the D (5 bases). CDR3 length: 16 residues. The V and J ends lost 4 bases and 3 bases respectively, with 18 bases between them. CDR1 and CDR2 from the germline V gene are SEHNR and FQNEAQ (reference sequence). CDR3 sequence reads: CASSSPGGGLHTEAFF. CDR3 nucleotides: TGTGCCAGCAGCTCCCCGGGGGGGGGTTTACACACTGAAGCTTTCTTT.

J is TRBJ2-3 and V is TRBV5-6; D is possibly TRBD2 (6 bases). CDR3 size: 16 residues. Per germline, CDR1 SGHDT and CDR2 YYEEEE. The V end lost 7 bases, the J end lost 6 bases, and 24 bases lay between the germline ends. The CDR3 reads CASPGPRGIYCDTQYF. Written as DNA, the CDR3 is TGTGCCAGCCCTGGACCTCGGGGGATCTATTGTGATACGCAGTATTTT.

The chain couples TRBV7-2 to TRBJ2-7, with 10 bases fitting TRBD2. This CDR3 is 14 amino acids long. The V segment lost 5 bases and the J segment 2 bases; nucleotides outside the gene matches: 3. Per the germline V gene, CDR1 is SGHTA and CDR2 is FQGNSA. The CDR3 loop is CASSRTSGAYEQYF. CDR3 nucleotides: TGTGCCAGCAGCCGGACTAGCGGCGCCTACGAGCAGTACTTC.

The chain employs TRBV3-1 (or the pseudogene TRBV3-2) and TRBJ1-2; D might be TRBD1 (5 bases). CDR3 length: 17 residues. Germline CDR1 and CDR2: LGHDT and YNNKEL (reference sequence). Trimming took off 1 base at V and 1 base at J, with 16 bases between the two ends. The CDR3 protein is CASSQVVGSGNNYGYTF. CDR3 DNA: TGTGCCAGCAGCCAAGTGGTTGGTTCAGGGAATAACTATGGCTACACCTTC.

The rearrangement uses TRBV19 and TRBJ1-1; D possibly corresponds to TRBD1 (5 bases). V lost 2 bases and J lost 5, with 18 bases in between. Germline V lookup: CDR1 LNHDA, CDR2 SQIVND (reference sequence). This CDR3 contains 16 residues. The CDR3 sequence: CASSIIGPGWNTEAFF. DNA for the CDR3: TGTGCCAGTAGTATAATCGGTCCAGGGTGGAATACTGAAGCTTTCTTT.

The J gene is TRBJ2-2, the V gene TRBV27, with 7 bases lining up with TRBD2. CDR1 is MNHEY, CDR2 SMNVEV, per germline (reference sequence). The CDR3 is 17 residues long. Germline trimming cut 0 bases from V and 7 bases from J; bases unmatched to any gene: 11. CDR3 sequence reads: CASSLSLARYDGGELFF. The CDR3 DNA reads TGTGCCAGCAGTTTATCACTAGCGCGATACGACGGCGGGGAGCTGTTTTTT.

This clone has a single count. This sequence joins TRBV19 and TRBJ2-6; TRBD1 agrees at 11 bases. This CDR3 has 16 residues. CDR1 LNHDA and CDR2 SQIVND come from the germline V gene (reference sequence). The V and J ends lost 7 bases and 0 bases, in that order; junction bases with no gene match: 2. The CDR3 here is CASTDRGPSGANVLTF. The CDR3 DNA is TGTGCCAGTACGGACAGGGGGCCCTCTGGGGCCAACGTCCTGACTTTC.